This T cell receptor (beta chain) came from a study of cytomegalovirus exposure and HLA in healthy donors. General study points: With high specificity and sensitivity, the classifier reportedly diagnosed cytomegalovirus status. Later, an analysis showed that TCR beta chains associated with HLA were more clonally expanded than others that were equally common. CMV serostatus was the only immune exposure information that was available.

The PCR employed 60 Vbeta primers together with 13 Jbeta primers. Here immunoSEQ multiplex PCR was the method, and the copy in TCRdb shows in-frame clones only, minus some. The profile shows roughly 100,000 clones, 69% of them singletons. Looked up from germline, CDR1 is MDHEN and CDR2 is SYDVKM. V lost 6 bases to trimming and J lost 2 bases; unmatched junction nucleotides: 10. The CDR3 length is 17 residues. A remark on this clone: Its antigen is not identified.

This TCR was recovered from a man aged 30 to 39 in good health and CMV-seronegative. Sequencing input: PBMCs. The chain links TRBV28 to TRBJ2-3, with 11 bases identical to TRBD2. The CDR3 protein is CASRRSGRARHTDTQYF. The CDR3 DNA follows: TGTGCCAGCAGACGTAGCGGGAGGGCCCGACACACAGATACGCAGTATTTT.